This T cell receptor beta chain originates from a study of T cell responses to AZD1222 COVID-19 vaccine. Across the whole study: Combined were second doses at about 4 or about 12 weeks. Study-wide points: Repertoires were sampled only after the peak T cell response. Donors were chiefly white British, with a greater number of females, and clonal diversity was perhaps underestimated. Within unmutated variant regions lay the reported targets of nearly half of spike-specific TCRs.

Unmatched junction bases numbered 4, after V lost 5 bases and J lost 9 bases. CDR3 size: 12 residues. CDR1 SEHNR and CDR2 FQNEAQ come from the germline V gene (reference sequence). Produced via immunoSEQ multiplex PCR; TCRdb's table is partial and in-frame only. There are about 95,000 clones in the sample; 70% to 90% occur only once, and 3.5% to 4% lies in the top ten. This clone was found a few times. Its target is unknown. J is TRBJ2-1 and V is TRBV7-9, with 7 bases matching TRBD1. Here the sequenced sample was peripheral blood, taken on day 0 of AZD1222 vaccination. This TCR was recovered from an adult in good health. The CDR3: CASSPTGIEQFF. The CDR3 DNA reads TGTGCCAGCAGCCCGACAGGGATTGAGCAGTTCTTC.